The 31 T cell receptor beta chains below come from one sample, sequenced in a study of siplizumab effects on memory and regulatory T cells. These receptors' targets are unknown. Cocultured for five to seven days at 37°C were the mixed lymphocyte reaction cells. Only in-frame clones appear in the TCRdb table, and some are missing; sequencing was by immunoSEQ multiplex PCR. This repertoire shows about 15,000 clones, approximately 49% found once; its top ten account for around 9%. Input material: CFSE-low (dividing) CD4+ T cells sorted from an allogeneic mixed lymphocyte reaction. These receptors were obtained from a human donor in good health; the cells came from an allogeneic mixed lymphocyte reaction.

This chain joins TRBV29-1 and TRBJ2-5; TRBD2 aligns across 10 bases. Trimming at V came to 1 base and at J to 5 bases, leaving 4 bases not matched to a gene. The CDR3 contains 14 residues. Germline CDR1 reads SQVTM; CDR2 reads ANQGSEA. CDR3 in DNA: TGCAGCGTTGAAGGGACTAGCGGAGGGGAGACCCAGTACTTC. The encoded protein is CSVEGTSGGETQYF.

The chain has TRBV6-5 and TRBJ1-2; 7 positions agree with TRBD1. The CDR3 consists of 15 residues. Unmatched junction bases numbered 1, after V lost 0 bases and J lost 0 bases. From germline, CDR1 is MNHEY and CDR2 SVGAGI. The CDR3 DNA follows: TGTGCCAGCAGTTACTCGGGACAGCCTAACTATGGCTACACCTTC. Amino acids: CASSYSGQPNYGYTF.

The V call is TRBV2, the J call TRBJ1-2; D is uncertain. The CDR3 extends over 14 amino acids. Germline CDR1 reads SNHLY; CDR2 reads FYNNEI. Trimming took 8 bases from V and 5 from J, leaving 18 bases between them. CDR3 sequence reads: CASSVVSRNYGYTF. CDR3 bases: TGTGCCAGCTCCGTAGTCTCCCGGAATTATGGCTACACCTTC.

This rearrangement joins TRBV18 to TRBJ2-7; no clear D gene. Germline-derived CDR1 and CDR2 are KGHSH and LQKENI. V was clipped by 5 bases and J by 5 bases, with 10 bases between them. The CDR3 has 12 residues. The CDR3 DNA is TGTGCCAGCTCAAAGCCTCCTCACGAGCAGTACTTC. This sequence encodes CASSKPPHEQYF.

J is TRBJ2-5 and V is TRBV27; no clear D gene. V was clipped by 6 bases and J by 2 bases, with 4 bases between them. This CDR3 is built from 11 residues. Germline V gene data show CDR1 as MNHEY and CDR2 as SMNVEV (reference sequence). CDR3 DNA: TGTGCCAGCAGACAACAAGAGACCCAGTACTTC. Translated: CASRQQETQYF.

The chain combines TRBV7-9 with TRBJ1-5; D gene uncertain. Trimming left V 1 base short and J 6 bases short, with 4 bases between. In germline, CDR1 is SEHNR, CDR2 FQNEAQ (reference sequence). The CDR3 spans 12 residues. CDR3 sequence: CASSLVGQPQHF. CDR3 sequence (DNA): TGTGCCAGCAGCTTAGTAGGTCAGCCCCAGCATTTT.

The J gene is TRBJ2-1, the V gene TRBV4-2, with 11 bases aligning to TRBD2. The V gene end was trimmed by 4 bases and the J gene end by 6 bases; junction bases not matched to a gene: 11. In germline, CDR1 is LGHNA, CDR2 YNFKEQ. This CDR3 is 17 amino acids long. The CDR3 DNA reads as TGTGCCAGCAGCCCCCGGGGTAGCGGGGGGGCACGCAATGAGCAGTTCTTC. This encodes CASSPRGSGGARNEQFF.

The rearrangement uses TRBV14 and TRBJ1-2; unclear D gene. The CDR3 covers 13 residues. Germline lookup yields CDR1 SGHDN and CDR2 FVKESK. V lost 4 bases to trimming and J lost 4 bases, with 10 bases between them. The CDR3 coding sequence is TGTGCCAGCAGCCCGGGCTTGTCCTATGGCTACACCTTC. The encoded protein is CASSPGLSYGYTF. The full variable domain, its missing parts supplied by reference TRBV14 and TRBJ1-2, is EAGVTQFPSHSVIEKGQTVTLRCDPISGHDNLYWYRRVMGKEIKFLLHFVKESKQDESGMPNNRFLAERTGGTYSTLKVQPAELEDSGVYFCASSPGLSYGYTFGSGTRLTVV.

The chain uses TRBV5-8 and TRBJ2-3, with 7 bases that match TRBD2. The V segment lost 3 bases and the J segment 0 bases; nucleotides outside the gene matches: 7. Germline CDR1 reads SGHTS; CDR2 reads YDEGEE. The CDR3 has 16 amino acids. CDR3 residues: CASSSLSGISTDTQYF. The CDR3 DNA reads TGTGCCAGCAGCTCATTGAGCGGGATTAGCACAGATACGCAGTATTTT.

The genes are TRBV4-2 and TRBJ2-1, with 12 positions matching TRBD2. The CDR3 has 18 residues. Germline V gene sequence: CDR1 LGHNA, CDR2 YNFKEQ. V gave up 2 bases and J gave up 0 bases; unmatched junction bases: 5. CDR3 sequence reads: CASSQTRTSGASYNEQFF. The CDR3, as DNA: TGTGCCAGCAGCCAAACGCGGACTAGCGGGGCCTCCTACAATGAGCAGTTCTTC.

By sample share, this clone is medium-sized. V is TRBV7-2 and J is TRBJ2-1; D is unresolved. Trimming pared 6 bases from V and 0 bases from J, leaving 6 bases between. CDR1 is SGHTA and CDR2 is FQGNSA in the germline V gene. The CDR3 runs to 13 residues. CDR3 amino acids: CASRLSSYNEQFF. The CDR3 region has the DNA TGTGCCAGCAGGCTAAGCTCCTACAATGAGCAGTTCTTC.

By frequency in the sample, this clone is medium-sized. The chain recombines TRBV27 with TRBJ1-1; D is unresolved. Trimming removed 4 bases from V and 2 bases from J, with 8 bases in between. The CDR3 runs to 13 residues. CDR1 and CDR2 from the germline V gene are MNHEY and SMNVEV (reference sequence). CDR3 coding DNA: TGTGCCAGCAGTTCATACAGAAACACTGAAGCTTTCTTT. It is translated as CASSSYRNTEAFF.

This chain joins TRBV18 and TRBJ2-5; D might be TRBD1 (6 bases). This CDR3 is built from 14 residues. CDR1 and CDR2 from the germline V gene are KGHSH and LQKENI. With 0 bases removed from V and 5 bases from J, the gap between germline ends came to 10 bases. The CDR3 reads CASSPPMRGETQYF. The CDR3, as DNA: TGTGCCAGCTCACCACCGATGAGGGGGGAGACCCAGTACTTC.

V and J are TRBV18 and TRBJ2-7, with TRBD2 identical over 7 bases. Germline V gene data show CDR1 as KGHSH and CDR2 as LQKENI. Trimming took 2 bases from V and 0 from J; bases not matched to a gene: 10. This CDR3 is built from 17 residues. The CDR3 is CASSPFLLTSSSYEQYF. The CDR3 DNA reads TGTGCCAGCTCACCATTCCTTTTGACTAGCTCCTCCTACGAGCAGTACTTC.

Points on this clone: At one boundary the junction diverges from the germline segment, which might be a read error. The J gene is TRBJ1-5, the V gene TRBV6-5; D possibly corresponds to TRBD1 (6 bases). In germline, CDR1 is MNHEY, CDR2 SVGAGI. The CDR3 has 16 residues. The CDR3 DNA follows: TGTGCCAGCAGGTACTTACAGGGAACGGGCAATCAGCCCCAGCATTTT. Its protein product is CASRYLQGTGNQPQHF.

This clone is deemed medium-sized. Other DNA sequences from this sample encode an identical CDR3 as well. V usage is TRBV7-3 and J usage is TRBJ2-3, with D uncertain. Per germline, CDR1 SGHTA and CDR2 FQGTGA. The CDR3 spans 14 residues. Trimming took 2 bases from V and 3 from J, leaving 9 bases between them. The CDR3 loop is CASSLYSRTDTQYF. In DNA, the CDR3 is TGTGCCAGCAGCTTATACAGTCGGACAGATACGCAGTATTTT.

In its sample, this clone is medium-sized. The chain uses TRBV5-1 and TRBJ2-7, with 9 bases lining up with TRBD2. Per germline, CDR1 SGHRS and CDR2 YFSETQ. This CDR3 spans 13 amino acids. The V segment lost 4 bases and the J segment 4 bases; nucleotides outside the gene matches: 3. CDR3 loop: CASSLTSGYEQYF. Here the CDR3 DNA reads TGCGCCAGCAGCCTGACTAGCGGATACGAGCAGTACTTC. Based on the CDR3 plus reference TRBV5-1 and TRBJ2-7, the full variable domain is KAGVTQTPRYLIKTRGQQVTLSCSPISGHRSVSWYQQTPGQGLQFLFEYFSETQRNKGNFPGRFSGRQFSNSRSEMNVSTLELGDSALYLCASSLTSGYEQYFGPGTRLTVT.

This chain links TRBV7-2 with TRBJ1-2; D is undetermined. This CDR3 region has 11 residues. Looked up from germline, CDR1 is SGHTA and CDR2 is FQGNSA. The V end was cut by 5 bases, the J end by 4 bases, with 5 bases between. CDR3 in DNA: TGTGCCAGCAGCCCACTCTATGGCTACACCTTC. Translation gives CASSPLYGYTF. The entire variable domain, with the rest obtained from reference TRBV7-2 and TRBJ1-2, is as follows: GAGVSQSPSNKVTEKGKDVELRCDPISGHTALYWYRQSLGQGLEFLIYFQGNSAPDKSGLPSDRFSAERTGGSVSTLTIQRTQQEDSAVYLCASSPLYGYTFGSGTRLTVV.

This clone appeared a single time. This sequence joins TRBV4-1 and TRBJ1-5, with TRBD1 matching over 7 bases. Trimming at V came to 1 base and at J to 7 bases, leaving 4 bases not matched to a gene. The CDR3 runs to 14 residues. CDR1 MGHRA and CDR2 YSYEKL come from the germline V gene. The CDR3 protein is CASSQAGGAQPQHF. CDR3 in DNA: TGCGCCAGCAGCCAAGCAGGGGGAGCACAGCCCCAGCATTTT.

This clone was observed a handful of times. The J gene is TRBJ2-3, the V gene TRBV5-1, with 7 bases that match TRBD2. The CDR3 runs to 15 residues. The V and J ends lost 1 base and 0 bases, in that order; junction bases with no gene match: 2. The germline gives CDR1 SGHRS, CDR2 YFSETQ. The CDR3, as DNA: TGCGCCAGCAGCTTGAGCGGGATTAGCACAGATACGCAGTATTTT. Translation gives CASSLSGISTDTQYF.

This clone ranks as medium-sized (0.01 to 0.1%). The rearrangement links TRBV9 to TRBJ1-2, with TRBD1 as a possible D gene (5 bases). V was clipped by 2 bases and J by 2 bases, with 13 bases between them. The germline V gene has CDR1 SGDLS and CDR2 YYNGEE. The CDR3 is made up of 15 amino acids. In DNA form, the CDR3 reads TGTGCCAGCAGCGTGGGGGAGGGTGGGAACTATGGCTACACCTTC. Protein: CASSVGEGGNYGYTF.

The chain links TRBV19 to TRBJ2-7, with 10 bases aligning to TRBD2. CDR3 length: 15 residues. The V and J ends lost 5 bases and 7 bases, in that order; junction bases with no gene match: 11. CDR1 is LNHDA and CDR2 is SQIVND in the germline V gene (reference sequence). The CDR3 region has the DNA TGTGCCAGTAGTGTAAAAACTAGCGGGGTTGGGGAGCAGTACTTC. This translates into CASSVKTSGVGEQYF.

This chain joins TRBV18 and TRBJ1-2; no clear D. Germline V CDR1 and CDR2: KGHSH, LQKENI. V shed 3 bases and J shed 2 bases, with 7 bases lying between them. The CDR3 consists of 13 residues. CDR3 residues: CASSPGWNYGYTF. The CDR3 DNA reads TGTGCCAGCTCACCGGGCTGGAACTATGGCTACACCTTC.

By share, this clone ranks as medium-sized. The chain recombines TRBV5-1 with TRBJ1-3; weak D call: TRBD1 (5 bases). V was clipped by 0 bases and J by 6 bases, with 16 bases between them. Germline loops: CDR1 SGHRS, CDR2 YFSETQ. This CDR3 is built from 16 residues. This chain's CDR3 is CASSLVSVGGENTIYF. DNA for the CDR3: TGCGCCAGCAGCTTGGTTTCGGTCGGAGGGGAAAACACCATATATTTT.

This chain uses TRBV7-2 with TRBJ2-6, with D possibly being TRBD1 (5 bases). V was trimmed by 5 bases and J by 0 bases, leaving 11 bases between them. Germline V gene sequence: CDR1 SGHTA, CDR2 FQGNSA. There are 16 residues in the CDR3. CDR3 sequence: CASSRPGFSGANVLTF. DNA of the CDR3: TGTGCCAGCAGCAGACCAGGGTTCTCTGGGGCCAACGTCCTGACTTTC.

This clone turned up a few times. V gene TRBV29-1 combines with J gene TRBJ2-7, with TRBD1 identical over 9 bases. Germline V gene sequence: CDR1 SQVTM, CDR2 ANQGSEA. This CDR3 has 13 residues. The trim removed 7 bases at V and 4 bases at J, leaving 8 bases unmatched. CDR3 DNA: TGCAGCGCTAGAACAGGGGGCGCGTACGAGCAGTACTTC. This sequence encodes CSARTGGAYEQYF.

The genes are TRBV6-6 and TRBJ2-7; weak D call: TRBD2 (6 bases). Trimming took 6 bases from V and 6 from J, leaving 12 bases between them. Germline values: CDR1 MNHNY, CDR2 SVGAGI (reference sequence). The CDR3 consists of 12 residues. CDR3 protein: CASRKTSSEQYF. The DNA for the CDR3 is TGTGCCAGCAGAAAGACTAGTTCCGAGCAGTACTTC.

CDR3 in DNA: TGTGCCACCAGCAGAGATCGGAGCGGGGGGTTCACCGGGGAGCTGTTTTTT. It yields the protein CATSRDRSGGFTGELFF. The V call is TRBV15, the J call TRBJ2-2, with 9 bases identical to TRBD2. The CDR3 sequence is 17 residues long. Per the germline V gene, CDR1 is LNHNV and CDR2 is YYDKDF (reference sequence). V dropped 0 bases and J dropped 4; count of bases not matched to a gene: 6.

V is TRBV14 and J is TRBJ2-3, with a weak D call TRBD2 (6 bases). The CDR3 consists of 19 residues. V lost 0 bases to trimming and J lost 2 bases, with 21 bases between them. Germline V lookup: CDR1 SGHDN, CDR2 FVKESK. The CDR3, as DNA: TGTGCCAGCAGCCAAGATCTTCGGGAACGGGAGTACCTCACAGATACGCAGTATTTT. Protein: CASSQDLREREYLTDTQYF.

A few counts support this clone. This chain links TRBV19 with TRBJ1-1; D perhaps matches TRBD1 (6 bases). The CDR3 extends over 13 amino acids. V was cut by 3 bases and J by 7 bases, with 12 bases left in between. Per the germline V gene, CDR1 is LNHDA and CDR2 is SQIVND (reference sequence). In DNA, the CDR3 is TGTGCCAGTAGTATCGGCAGGGGAGATGAAGCTTTCTTT. Translation: CASSIGRGDEAFF. The full variable domain, with the rest looked up from reference TRBV19 and TRBJ1-1, is DGGITQSPKYLFRKEGQNVTLSCEQNLNHDAMYWYRQDPGQGLRLIYYSQIVNDFQKGDIAEGYSVSREKKESFPLTVTSAQKNPTAFYLCASSIGRGDEAFFGQGTRLTVV.

The chain is built from TRBV4-3 and TRBJ2-5, with a tentative D call TRBD1 (5 bases). The V and J ends lost 0 bases and 1 base respectively, with 12 bases between them. CDR3 size: 16 residues. CDR1 LGHNA and CDR2 YSLEER come from the germline V gene. The CDR3 coding sequence is TGCGCCAGCAGCCAAGAGTGGATAAGGGGCCAAGAGACCCAGTACTTC. Translating gives CASSQEWIRGQETQYF.